Presented here are 17 T cell receptor beta chains from one specimen sequenced in a study of blood T cells in healthy people across ages. The second PCR ran about 6 to 11 cycles with a sample-barcoded 5' primer and J-beta primers. TCRdb independently ran MiXCR on the 5' RACE reads; one entry per CDR3 protein. Among fewer than 2,000,000 distinct CDR3 sequences, more than 35% were seen once, and the ten largest hold around 23%. Sequenced material: blood. All receptors come from a human donor in good health.

CDR3 bases: TGTGCCAGCAGTCAGCCGGGTCAAGGACAAGAGACCCAGTACTTC. Protein sequence: CASSQPGQGQETQYF. This chain uses TRBV5-6 with TRBJ2-5; D remains ambiguous. V shed 5 bases and J shed 2 bases, with 16 bases lying between them. The CDR3 spans 15 residues. Germline assignment: CDR1 SGHDT and CDR2 YYEEEE. Variable domain in full (rest from reference TRBV5-6 and TRBJ2-5): DAGVTQSPTHLIKTRGQQVTLRCSPKSGHDTVSWYQQALGQGPQFIFQYYEEEERQRGNFPDRFSGHQFPNYSSELNVNALLLGDSALYLCASSQPGQGQETQYFGPGTRLLVL.

The V and J genes are TRBV29-1 and TRBJ1-1, with a possible D match to TRBD1 (5 bases). The CDR3 length is 13 residues. The germline V gene encodes CDR1 SQVTM and CDR2 ANQGSEA. V was trimmed by 7 bases and J by 1 base, leaving 13 bases between them. Here the CDR3 DNA reads TGCAGCGAATGGGGAGGGACGAACACTGAAGCTTTCTTT. The encoded protein is CSEWGGTNTEAFF.

The chain joins TRBV7-3 to TRBJ1-6, with 7 bases fitting TRBD1. Germline V lookup: CDR1 SGHTA, CDR2 FQGTGA. The CDR3 loop spans 15 amino acids. The ends lost 2 bases at V and 7 bases at J; junction bases unmatched: 5. As DNA, the CDR3 is TGTGCCAGCAGCTTAGGACAGGCTCAAAATTCACCCCTCCACTTT. This sequence encodes CASSLGQAQNSPLHF. The whole variable domain, filled in from reference TRBV7-3 and TRBJ1-6, reads GAGVSQTPSNKVTEKGKYVELRCDPISGHTALYWYRQSLGQGPEFLIYFQGTGAADDSGLPNDRFFAVRPEGSVSTLKIQRTERGDSAVYLCASSLGQAQNSPLHFGNGTRLTVT.

The V and J genes are TRBV18 and TRBJ2-2; D is unclear. CDR3 length: 13 amino acids. The germline CDR1 and CDR2 sequences are KGHSH and LQKENI. V was shortened by 2 bases and J by 6 bases, with 7 bases between the two germline ends. CDR3 sequence reads: CASSPREAGELFF. The CDR3 coding sequence is TGTGCCAGCTCACCAAGAGAGGCCGGGGAGCTGTTTTTT.

The chain is built from TRBV6-6 and TRBJ2-4; the match to TRBD1 covers 12 bases. The DNA matches TRBJ2-7 better at its end, which makes the J call doubtful. The CDR3 extends over 16 amino acids. Germline V gene sequence: CDR1 MNHNY, CDR2 SVGAGI (reference sequence). The CDR3 spells CASRGTGGRGRYEQYF. The CDR3 coding sequence is TGTGCCAGCAGGGGGACAGGGGGCCGGGGGAGATACGAGCAGTACTTC.

V usage is TRBV5-1 and J usage is TRBJ2-1, with 9 bases lining up with TRBD1. The length of the CDR3 is 12 residues. Germline CDR1 and CDR2: SGHRS and YFSETQ. The trim removed 4 bases at V and 15 bases at J, leaving 8 bases unmatched. CDR3 in DNA: TGCGCCAGCAGCCCGGGACAGGGACTCCTGTTCTTC. Amino acid sequence: CASSPGQGLLFF.

The V gene is TRBV10-3, the J gene TRBJ1-5, with D unresolved. CDR1 ENHRY and CDR2 SYGVKD come from the germline V gene. The germline V and J ends were trimmed by 4 bases and 3 bases, with 7 bases remaining between them. The CDR3 totals 13 residues. CDR3 sequence (DNA): TGTGCCATCAGTGTCAGCGTCAATCAGCCCCAGCATTTT. It is translated as CAISVSVNQPQHF.

This chain uses TRBV29-1 with TRBJ1-2; D is undetermined. With 0 bases removed from V and 6 bases from J, the gap between germline ends came to 14 bases. The germline V gene encodes CDR1 SQVTM and CDR2 ANQGSEA. The CDR3 totals 14 residues. In nucleotides, the CDR3 is TGCAGCGTTGAAGACCCACCTTTTTCCGATGGCTACACCTTC. Its translation is CSVEDPPFSDGYTF.

The chain couples TRBV5-1 to TRBJ1-4; D not resolved. The CDR3 sequence is 15 residues long. Trimming stripped 4 bases from V and 6 bases from J, with 16 bases between. Per the germline V gene, CDR1 is SGHRS and CDR2 is YFSETQ. Here the CDR3 reads CASSPRRIGDEKLFF. DNA for the CDR3: TGCGCCAGCAGCCCCCGACGGATCGGGGATGAAAAACTGTTTTTT.

The V and J genes are TRBV20-1 and TRBJ2-7; no reliable D call. Trimming took off 0 bases at V and 7 bases at J, with 16 bases between the two ends. CDR1 DFQATT and CDR2 SNEGSKA come from the germline V gene (reference sequence). The CDR3 length is 14 residues. The CDR3 coding sequence is TGCAGTGCTAGAGATCTGATTCGAGACAATGAGCAGTACTTC. Protein: CSARDLIRDNEQYF.

V and J are TRBV5-5 and TRBJ1-2, with D unclear. V was cut by 0 bases and J by 2 bases, with 11 bases left in between. Germline V lookup: CDR1 SGHKS, CDR2 YYEKEE (reference sequence). The CDR3 contains 15 residues. CDR3 in amino acids: CASSLGVQTNYGYTF. As DNA, the CDR3 is TGTGCCAGCAGCTTGGGGGTCCAAACAAACTATGGCTACACCTTC.

The chain is built from TRBV7-2 and TRBJ1-5; the D gene is possibly TRBD1 (5 bases). The germline V gene has CDR1 SGHTA and CDR2 FQGNSA. CDR3 length: 16 residues. V lost 4 bases, J lost 5 bases, and 18 bases lay in between. CDR3 residues: CASSSPRAVGDQPQHF. In DNA, the CDR3 is TGTGCCAGCAGCTCGCCCAGGGCAGTGGGGGATCAGCCCCAGCATTTT.

V gene TRBV7-6 combines with J gene TRBJ2-5, with D possibly matching TRBD2 (6 bases). In germline, CDR1 is SGHVS, CDR2 FNYEAQ. V shed 5 bases and J shed 6 bases, with 13 bases lying between them. The CDR3 totals 13 residues. The CDR3: CASSPTSLQTQYF. DNA of the CDR3: TGTGCCAGCAGCCCGACTAGTTTACAGACCCAGTACTTC.

The chain employs TRBV2 and TRBJ1-5; 7 positions agree with TRBD1. Germline V gene lookup returns CDR1 SNHLY and CDR2 FYNNEI. V lost 4 bases and J lost 3; bases outside the gene matches: 3. The CDR3 has 14 amino acids. The CDR3 region has the DNA TGTGCCAGCAGTGTTGGGACAGTCAATCAGCCCCAGCATTTT. Protein product: CASSVGTVNQPQHF. Full variable domain (outside the CDR3, taken from reference TRBV2 and TRBJ1-5): EPEVTQTPSHQVTQMGQEVILRCVPISNHLYFYWYRQILGQKVEFLVSFYNNEISEKSEIFDDQFSVERPDGSNFTLKIRSTKLEDSAMYFCASSVGTVNQPQHFGDGTRLSIL.

The chain employs TRBV15 and TRBJ2-5, with a tentative D call TRBD2 (6 bases). This CDR3 contains 16 residues. V lost 0 bases, J lost 0 bases, and 11 bases lay in between. Germline CDR1 reads LNHNV; CDR2 reads YYDKDF (reference sequence). The CDR3 nucleotides read TGTGCCACCAGCAGAGATTCCGGGACTTACCAAGAGACCCAGTACTTC. Protein: CATSRDSGTYQETQYF. Full variable domain (outside the CDR3, taken from reference TRBV15 and TRBJ2-5): DAMVIQNPRYQVTQFGKPVTLSCSQTLNHNVMYWYQQKSSQAPKLLFHYYDKDFNNEADTPDNFQSRRPNTSFCFLDIRSPGLGDTAMYLCATSRDSGTYQETQYFGPGTRLLVL.

This sequence joins TRBV9 and TRBJ2-2; 11 positions agree with TRBD2. CDR1 and CDR2 from the germline V gene are SGDLS and YYNGEE. The V segment lost 0 bases and the J segment 7 bases; nucleotides outside the gene matches: 5. The CDR3 is 16 amino acids. The CDR3: CASSVVAGGPVGELFF. The CDR3, as DNA: TGTGCCAGCAGCGTAGTAGCGGGGGGGCCCGTCGGGGAGCTGTTTTTT.

This clonotype was detected ten times or more. The rearrangement joins TRBV29-1 to TRBJ2-3; D is unclear. Germline CDR1 and CDR2: SQVTM and ANQGSEA. The ends were cut back, 4 bases at V and 0 bases at J, with 14 bases in the middle. This CDR3 contains 15 residues. CDR3 nucleotides: TGCAGCGTTGTGTACGAAGTAGGTAGCACAGATACGCAGTATTTT. As protein: CSVVYEVGSTDTQYF.